The 18 T cell receptor beta chains below all came from one sample that was sequenced in a study of blood T cell repertoires in COVID-19. Sequencing was performed with immunoSEQ multiplex PCR; in TCRdb, only in-frame clones are kept and a portion is missing. Of 15,000 to 20,000 clones detected, about nine tenths appear once; the ten largest clones hold roughly a sixth. Source material: peripheral blood. Source of these receptors: a human donor with active COVID-19. The donor label of this sample is uncertain.

This sequence joins TRBV10-3 and TRBJ2-1; the match to TRBD2 covers 8 bases. CDR3 size: 14 residues. Germline loops: CDR1 ENHRY, CDR2 SYGVKD. J gave up 6 bases and V 3 bases, and 4 bases lay outside the gene matches. CDR3 region: CAISELGLANEQFF. The CDR3 DNA follows: TGTGCCATCAGTGAACTTGGACTAGCCAATGAGCAGTTCTTC.

This chain links TRBV6-5 with TRBJ1-2; D may be TRBD1 (6 bases). Trimming removed 7 bases from V and 2 bases from J, with 11 bases in between. There are 13 residues in the CDR3. Germline CDR1 reads MNHEY; CDR2 reads SVGAGI. CDR3 nucleotides: TGTGCCAGCACGAGGGGGTTGAACTATGGCTACACCTTC. Amino acid sequence: CASTRGLNYGYTF.

The CDR3 bases are TGTGCCAGCAGTTACTCGGATAGCGGGGCGAGTGAGCAGTACTTC. Protein: CASSYSDSGASEQYF. This chain uses TRBV6-5 with TRBJ2-7; 8 nucleotides align to TRBD2. CDR3 size: 15 residues. V gave up 0 bases and J gave up 7 bases; unmatched junction bases: 8. Germline V gene lookup returns CDR1 MNHEY and CDR2 SVGAGI.

The J gene is TRBJ2-2, the V gene TRBV5-1, with D hard to call. CDR3 length: 11 amino acids. CDR1 SGHRS and CDR2 YFSETQ come from the germline V gene. Trimming pared 8 bases from V and 7 bases from J, leaving 9 bases between. CDR3 residues: CASEESGELFF. The CDR3 nucleotides are TGCGCCAGTGAAGAGAGCGGGGAGCTGTTTTTT.

This chain joins TRBV24-1 and TRBJ2-5; 10 bases line up with TRBD2. The CDR3 totals 17 residues. After removal of 0 bases from V and 9 bases from J, the junction contained 12 bases not matched to a gene. The germline gives CDR1 KGHDR, CDR2 SFDVKD. The CDR3 is CATSDLQGVSGGAAQYF. The CDR3 coding sequence is TGTGCCACCAGTGATTTGCAGGGTGTAAGCGGGGGGGCGGCCCAGTACTTC.

The rearrangement links TRBV7-9 to TRBJ2-5, with 13 bases that match TRBD2. Germline CDR1 SEHNR, CDR2 FQNEAQ (reference sequence). This CDR3 region has 15 residues. The V and J ends lost 6 bases and 5 bases, in that order; junction bases with no gene match: 6. The CDR3 reads CASRPGTSGVETQYF. The CDR3 nucleotides read TGTGCCAGCAGACCCGGGACTAGCGGGGTGGAGACCCAGTACTTC.

The V gene is TRBV7-2, the J gene TRBJ2-5, with 10 nucleotides matching TRBD1. The J segment lost 5 bases and the V segment lost 5 bases, leaving 14 bases of the junction unmatched. This CDR3 spans 17 amino acids. Germline CDR1 reads SGHTA; CDR2 reads FQGNSA. The CDR3 region has the DNA TGTGCCAGCAGCCAATTGACAGGGGGCGCAATTTTGGAGACCCAGTACTTC. This encodes CASSQLTGGAILETQYF. The full variable domain, its missing parts supplied by reference TRBV7-2 and TRBJ2-5, is GAGVSQSPSNKVTEKGKDVELRCDPISGHTALYWYRQSLGQGLEFLIYFQGNSAPDKSGLPSDRFSAERTGGSVSTLTIQRTQQEDSAVYLCASSQLTGGAILETQYFGPGTRLLVL.

This chain connects TRBV19 to TRBJ1-1; D not certain. The CDR3 runs to 11 residues. The V end lost 8 bases, the J end lost 3 bases, and 7 bases lay between the germline ends. The germline V gene has CDR1 LNHDA and CDR2 SQIVND (reference sequence). The DNA for the CDR3 is TGTGCCAGTCAAAGCTACACTGAAGCTTTCTTT. Amino acid sequence: CASQSYTEAFF.

The chain links TRBV2 to TRBJ2-3, with 8 bases fitting TRBD1. The CDR3 loop spans 15 amino acids. Per germline, CDR1 SNHLY and CDR2 FYNNEI. V dropped 6 bases and J dropped 5; count of bases not matched to a gene: 10. The CDR3 loop is CASRDPGQALDTQYF. The DNA of the CDR3 is TGTGCCAGCAGGGACCCGGGACAGGCATTAGATACGCAGTATTTT.

The rearrangement joins TRBV27 to TRBJ2-5, with a tentative D call TRBD2 (5 bases). Trimming cost V 8 bases and J 6 bases, with 16 bases left between them. Germline V lookup: CDR1 MNHEY, CDR2 SMNVEV (reference sequence). The CDR3 consists of 13 residues. The CDR3 DNA reads TGTGCCAGCGCTTCAGCTGAGGGAAAGACCCAGTACTTC. Translated, it gives CASASAEGKTQYF.

The V call is TRBV11-2, the J call TRBJ1-6; D is uncertain. This CDR3 has 15 residues. Germline loops: CDR1 SGHAT, CDR2 FQNNGV. V was clipped by 0 bases and J by 5 bases, with 8 bases between them. CDR3 amino acids: CASSLEQKHNSPLHF. The DNA of the CDR3 is TGTGCCAGCAGCTTAGAACAGAAACATAATTCACCCCTCCACTTT.

This chain joins TRBV20-1 and TRBJ1-5; TRBD1 aligns across 7 bases. Trimming cost V 3 bases and J 1 base; bases outside gene matches: 6. CDR1 and CDR2 from the germline V gene are DFQATT and SNEGSKA (reference sequence). CDR3 size: 15 residues. The DNA for the CDR3 is TGCAGTGCTAGTATTTACAGGGGAAGCAATCAGCCCCAGCATTTT. Translated, it gives CSASIYRGSNQPQHF.

This clone was observed a handful of times. V is TRBV9 and J is TRBJ2-2, with 9 bases identical to TRBD1. The CDR3 extends over 15 amino acids. Germline V gene lookup returns CDR1 SGDLS and CDR2 YYNGEE. Trimming took 2 bases from V and 7 from J; bases not matched to a gene: 6. CDR3 in DNA: TGTGCCAGCAGCGTCAGCGGGACAGGGCACGGGGAGCTGTTTTTT. Translation gives CASSVSGTGHGELFF.

This chain joins TRBV3-1 (or the pseudogene TRBV3-2) and TRBJ2-3; D remains unclear. Germline CDR1 and CDR2: LGHDT and YNNKEL (reference sequence). Between the trimmed V and J ends, which lost 0 bases and 8 bases, there was a span of 12 bases. This CDR3 has 14 amino acids. CDR3 in amino acids: CASSQDRSVATQYF. CDR3 nucleotides: TGTGCCAGCAGCCAAGATAGGTCCGTAGCTACGCAGTATTTT.

The chain links TRBV19 to TRBJ2-7; D is ambiguous. V lost 2 bases and J 6 bases, leaving 11 bases between the germline ends. The CDR3 totals 13 residues. Germline CDR1 reads LNHDA; CDR2 reads SQIVND (reference sequence). CDR3 nucleotide sequence: TGTGCCAGTAGTATATTTTGGGCTGGCGAGCAGTACTTC. Translation gives CASSIFWAGEQYF.

The V gene is TRBV6-2 or TRBV6-3, the J gene TRBJ1-6; D is unresolved. Germline V lookup: CDR1 MNHEY, CDR2 SVGEGT. V dropped 0 bases and J dropped 6 bases, with 9 bases sitting between them. The CDR3 is 15 amino acids. This chain's CDR3 is CASSYSTIGNSPLHF. DNA of the CDR3: TGTGCCAGCAGTTACTCGACAATCGGTAATTCACCCCTCCACTTT.

V is TRBV6-2 or TRBV6-3 and J is TRBJ2-6; 7 positions agree with TRBD1. Trimming removed 0 bases from V and 0 bases from J; junction bases left unmatched: 8. The CDR3 spans 19 residues. Germline CDR1 reads MNHEY; CDR2 reads SVGEGT. CDR3 protein: CASSYSLGRGISGANVLTF. The CDR3 DNA is TGTGCCAGCAGTTACTCCTTAGGCAGGGGGATCTCTGGGGCCAACGTCCTGACTTTC.

V is TRBV4-3 and J is TRBJ2-1, with D possibly TRBD2 on 6 matching bases. The CDR3 consists of 16 residues. Trimming took off 1 base at V and 1 base at J, with 11 bases between the two ends. The germline V gene encodes CDR1 LGHNA and CDR2 YSLEER. CDR3 bases: TGCGCCAGCAGCCAAGGGTTTAGCGGATCCTACAATGAGCAGTTCTTC. The encoded protein is CASSQGFSGSYNEQFF.